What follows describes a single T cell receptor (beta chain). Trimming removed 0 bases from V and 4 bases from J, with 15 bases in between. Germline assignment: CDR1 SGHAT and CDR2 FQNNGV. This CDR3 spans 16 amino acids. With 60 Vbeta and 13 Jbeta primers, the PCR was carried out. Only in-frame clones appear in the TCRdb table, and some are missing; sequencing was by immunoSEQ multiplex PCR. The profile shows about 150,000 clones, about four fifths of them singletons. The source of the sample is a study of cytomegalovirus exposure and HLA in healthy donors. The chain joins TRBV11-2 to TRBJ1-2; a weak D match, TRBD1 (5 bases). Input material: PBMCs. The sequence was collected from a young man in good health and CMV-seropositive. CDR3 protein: CASSLDNRRPSYGYTF. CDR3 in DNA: TGTGCCAGCAGCTTAGACAACAGGCGGCCCTCCTATGGCTACACCTTC.